This is a list of T cell receptor beta chains from one sample in a study of T cell repertoires in cytomegalovirus infection. TCRdb reprocessed the reads with MiXCR, giving one entry per CDR3 protein. This table has approximately 730,000 distinct CDR3 sequences, almost 30% appearing once. Which antigens these TCRs recognize remains unknown. Sequenced material: cultured CD8+ T cells from PBMCs, taken from culture after CMV antigen stimulation. The origin of the receptors is a human donor in good health (CMV status not recorded). Some clones in this sample may be carry-over from other donors' samples. CDR3s include the opening cysteine and the closing phenylalanine or tryptophan. Fields, in order: clone size, V gene, J gene, CDR3 protein. Not all rows give a size; the values are once, few, many and, for expanded clones, a class.

size: -; V: TRBV9; J: TRBJ2-2; CDR3: CASSVDDRGTGELFF
size: few; V: TRBV6-2/TRBV6-3; J: TRBJ1-1; CDR3: CASSDSGVYTEAFF
size: -; V: TRBV19; J: TRBJ1-5; CDR3: CASSISGTLSNQPQHF
size: few; V: TRBV7-9; J: TRBJ1-4; CDR3: CASRPSDRANEKLFF
size: -; V: TRBV6-1; J: TRBJ2-1; CDR3: CASIEPYNEQFF
size: -; V: TRBV7-3; J: TRBJ2-1; CDR3: CASSGSDNEQFF
size: -; V: TRBV20-1; J: TRBJ1-6; CDR3: CSARDIEGGDNSPLHF
size: -; V: TRBV20-1; J: TRBJ1-6; CDR3: CSARVLQGGSSPLHF
size: many; V: TRBV7-8; J: TRBJ1-5; CDR3: CASSSGRVPQHF
size: -; V: TRBV19; J: TRBJ2-1; CDR3: CASSIDLGEQFF
size: -; V: TRBV27; J: TRBJ2-6; CDR3: CASRGETWLSGANVLTF
size: many; V: TRBV12-3/TRBV12-4; J: TRBJ1-5; CDR3: CASSLGRLNQPQHF
size: -; V: TRBV6-5; J: TRBJ2-2; CDR3: CASSYLGQEGTTGELFF